The rows below give T cell receptor beta chains drawn from one sample of a study of blood T cell repertoires in COVID-19. Generated by immunoSEQ multiplex PCR, the TCRdb table keeps only in-frame clones and is missing some. The sample yields 200,000 to 250,000 clones, 75% to 85% seen once. The sequencing sample was made of peripheral blood. All receptors come from a human donor in a cohort sampled during active COVID-19. The CDR3 runs from the conserved cysteine through the conserved F or W. The D gene is left open where the match is weak. Not every row has a clone size; where given, it reads once, few, many or a size class.

CASSPPDKNEQYF	TGTGCCAGCTCACCACCGGACAAAAACGAGCAGTACTTC	-	TRBJ2-7	TRBV18	-
CASSGLAGDTQYF	TGTGCCAGCAGTGGACTAGCGGGAGATACGCAGTATTTT	TRBD2	TRBJ2-3	TRBV6-4	-
CASSPALAGGREQYF	TGTGCCAGCAGCCCAGCCCTAGCGGGGGGAAGGGAGCAGTACTTC	TRBD2	TRBJ2-7	TRBV7-2	-
CATSDFTREKGDNEQFF	TGTGCCACCAGTGATTTCACGCGGGAGAAGGGAGACAATGAGCAGTTCTTC	TRBD2	TRBJ2-1	TRBV24-1	-
CASSPLGLNEQFF	TGTGCCAGCAGCCCCCTGGGGCTCAATGAGCAGTTCTTC	-	TRBJ2-1	TRBV6-4	-
CASTPSGTKGTQYF	TGCGCCAGCACCCCTAGCGGGACAAAAGGGACCCAGTACTTC	TRBD2	TRBJ2-5	TRBV5-1	-
CASSSGTGIEQYF	TGTGCCAGCAGCTCAGGAACAGGGATCGAGCAGTACTTC	-	TRBJ2-7	TRBV11-3	-
CASSGPLAGEEGTDTQYF	TGTGCCAGCAGCGGCCCCCTAGCGGGAGAGGAGGGCACAGATACGCAGTATTTT	TRBD2	TRBJ2-3	TRBV9	-
CASSPARGKGQPQHF	TGTGCCAGCAGCCCAGCCCGGGGAAAGGGACAGCCCCAGCATTTT	-	TRBJ1-5	TRBV16	-
CASSTGVWGYTF	TGTGCCAGCAGCACAGGGGTCTGGGGCTACACCTTC	TRBD1	TRBJ1-2	TRBV7-2	-
CSVEVPTDNYGYTF	TGCAGCGTTGAAGTCCCGACAGATAACTATGGCTACACCTTC	-	TRBJ1-2	TRBV29-1	-
CASSQDPGELTKNIQYF	TGCGCCAGCAGCCAAGATCCGGGGGAGTTAACCAAAAACATTCAGTACTTC	-	TRBJ2-4	TRBV4-1	-
CAIGASGVSNQPQHF	TGTGCCATCGGGGCCTCAGGGGTCTCGAATCAGCCCCAGCATTTT	-	TRBJ1-5	TRBV10-3	-
CASSPLGGQGPYEQYF	TGTGCCAGCAGTCCCCTAGGGGGACAGGGACCTTACGAGCAGTACTTC	TRBD1	TRBJ2-7	TRBV28	-
CAWSVLGGLAGELFF	TGTGCCTGGAGTGTACTGGGAGGGTTGGCCGGGGAGCTGTTTTTT	TRBD2	TRBJ2-2	TRBV30	-
CASSVYPRGTEQFF	TGTGCCAGCAGCGTATATCCTAGGGGGACTGAGCAGTTCTTC	-	TRBJ2-1	TRBV7-2	few
CASRPPGQDIYGYTF	TGTGCCAGCAGGCCCCCCGGACAGGACATCTATGGCTACACCTTC	TRBD1	TRBJ1-2	TRBV2	-
CASSFLSDDRVKETQYF	TGTGCCAGCAGCTTCCTAAGCGACGACAGGGTCAAGGAGACCCAGTACTTC	TRBD1	TRBJ2-5	TRBV7-9	-
CASSSGRGGPRSEQFF	TGTGCCAGCAGCTCGGGGAGGGGCGGGCCCAGGAGTGAGCAGTTCTTC	TRBD2	TRBJ2-1	TRBV7-2	-
CASSTGAGPDTQYF	TGTGCCAGCAGCACCGGAGCGGGACCAGATACGCAGTATTTT	TRBD2	TRBJ2-3	TRBV3-1/TRBV3-2	few
CASSARTGSYEQYF	TGTGCCAGCAGCGCCCGGACGGGGTCCTACGAGCAGTACTTC	-	TRBJ2-7	TRBV9	-
CASSQDWSPSGANVLTF	TGCGCCAGCAGCCAAGATTGGAGTCCCTCTGGGGCCAACGTCCTGACTTTC	-	TRBJ2-6	TRBV4-1	-
CASSQEFHAQGRNQPQHF	TGTGCCAGCAGCCAAGAATTTCATGCACAGGGGCGAAATCAGCCCCAGCATTTT	TRBD1	TRBJ1-5	TRBV3-1/TRBV3-2	-
CASSQGVSGNTIYF	TGTGCCAGCAGCCAGGGGGTCTCTGGAAACACCATATATTTT	TRBD1	TRBJ1-3	TRBV6-5	-
CASSQGYDRRSRGYTF	TGCGCCAGCAGCCAAGGCTACGACAGGCGGTCTCGGGGCTACACCTTC	-	TRBJ1-2	TRBV4-1	-
CASSREGRNEQFF	TGTGCCAGCAGCCGAGAGGGAAGGAATGAGCAGTTCTTC	-	TRBJ2-1	TRBV5-4	-
CASSLAAGDSTDTQYF	TGTGCCAGCAGCTTGGCCGCGGGGGATAGCACAGATACGCAGTATTTT	TRBD2	TRBJ2-3	TRBV5-8	-
CATSEGLYGYTF	TGTGCCACCAGTGAGGGACTGTATGGCTACACCTTC	-	TRBJ1-2	TRBV24-1	-
CASSPTSGGETQYF	TGCGCCAGCAGCCCGACTAGCGGGGGTGAGACCCAGTACTTC	TRBD2	TRBJ2-5	TRBV5-1	-
CASSQDLANQPQHF	TGTGCCAGCAGCCAAGATCTGGCCAATCAGCCCCAGCATTTT	-	TRBJ1-5	TRBV3-1/TRBV3-2	few
CASSLTTNSYNEQFF	TGCGCCAGCAGCCTTACAACCAACTCCTACAATGAGCAGTTCTTC	-	TRBJ2-1	TRBV5-1	-
CASSPESGGSYNEQFF	TGTGCCAGTAGTCCGGAGAGCGGGGGGTCCTACAATGAGCAGTTCTTC	TRBD2	TRBJ2-1	TRBV19	-
CASQTRGQPYNEQFF	TGCGCCAGCCAAACCAGGGGACAACCCTACAATGAGCAGTTCTTC	-	TRBJ2-1	TRBV5-1	-
CASSNLVNEQFF	TGTGCCAGCAGTAATCTAGTTAATGAGCAGTTCTTC	-	TRBJ2-1	TRBV28	-
CASSQDAVNGYNEQFF	TGCGCCAGCAGCCAAGATGCGGTAAATGGGTACAATGAGCAGTTCTTC	-	TRBJ2-1	TRBV4-1	-
CASSRSTGDTEAFF	TGCGCCAGCAGCCGATCGACAGGGGACACTGAAGCTTTCTTT	TRBD1	TRBJ1-1	TRBV5-1	-
CSVSRQGGTEAFF	TGCAGCGTTTCTAGACAGGGTGGCACTGAAGCTTTCTTT	TRBD1	TRBJ1-1	TRBV29-1	-
CASSPGTGSDTQYF	TGCGCCAGCAGCCCTGGTACAGGGTCAGATACGCAGTATTTT	-	TRBJ2-3	TRBV5-1	-
CASSQVVSYNSPLHF	TGCGCCAGCAGCCAAGTTGTCAGCTATAATTCACCCCTCCACTTT	-	TRBJ1-6	TRBV4-3	once
CASSERGIGGYTF	TGTGCCAGCAGTGAACGGGGGATCGGGGGCTACACCTTC	-	TRBJ1-2	TRBV6-1	-
CSVATASDTQYF	TGCAGCGTAGCCACAGCCTCAGATACGCAGTATTTT	-	TRBJ2-3	TRBV29-1	-
CASSPTGRTDTQYF	TGCGCCAGCAGCCCGACAGGCCGGACAGATACGCAGTATTTT	-	TRBJ2-3	TRBV5-1	-
CASSSPGQIYNYGYTF	TGTGCCAGCAGTTCTCCGGGACAGATCTACAACTATGGCTACACCTTC	TRBD1	TRBJ1-2	TRBV28	-
CASSEAPDRAYGYTF	TGTGCCAGCAGTGAAGCCCCGGACAGGGCCTATGGCTACACCTTC	TRBD1	TRBJ1-2	TRBV6-1	-
CASSLAVTSEAFF	TGCGCCAGCAGCTTGGCAGTGACAAGTGAAGCTTTCTTT	-	TRBJ1-1	TRBV5-1	-
CASSVGQGRPTNEKLFF	TGTGCCAGCAGCGTTGGACAGGGGAGACCCACTAATGAAAAACTGTTTTTT	TRBD1	TRBJ1-4	TRBV9	-
CASSDGRQPNIQYF	TGTGCCAGCAGCGACGGCCGACAGCCAAACATTCAGTACTTC	-	TRBJ2-4	TRBV7-2	-
CASSAARGGSTGELFF	TGTGCCAGCAGCGCAGCGAGAGGTGGAAGCACCGGGGAGCTGTTTTTT	-	TRBJ2-2	TRBV7-9	-
CASIRTGRTGELFF	TGTGCCAGTATAAGGACAGGGCGCACCGGGGAGCTGTTTTTT	TRBD1	TRBJ2-2	TRBV19	-
CASSEIVNTEAFF	TGTGCCAGCAGTGAAATAGTGAACACTGAAGCTTTCTTT	-	TRBJ1-1	TRBV6-1	-
CASSFPDRERCSNQPQHF	TGTGCCAGCAGTTTCCCCGACCGGGAGCGGTGTAGCAATCAGCCCCAGCATTTT	-	TRBJ1-5	TRBV27	-
CASSLSRDRGDQPQHF	TGTGCCAGTAGCCTTAGCCGTGACAGGGGCGATCAGCCCCAGCATTTT	TRBD1	TRBJ1-5	TRBV19	-